These T cell receptor beta chains were read from a single sample in a study of blood T cell repertoires in COVID-19. Generated by immunoSEQ multiplex PCR, the TCRdb table keeps only in-frame clones and is missing some. Of over 60,000 clones listed, over 65% are singletons. Sequenced sample: peripheral blood. The source is a human donor in a cohort sampled during active COVID-19. The CDR3 runs from the conserved cysteine through the conserved F or W. The D gene is left open where the match is weak. The size of a clone is reported for some rows only, either as once, few or many, or as a class for expanded clones.

j_gene: TRBJ2-1; v_gene: TRBV15; abundance: -; d_gene: -; len: 14; CDR3aa: CATSMGGSGNEQFF; CDR3nt: TGTGCCACCAGCATGGGGGGTTCGGGCAATGAGCAGTTCTTC
j_gene: TRBJ2-7; v_gene: TRBV6-5; abundance: once; d_gene: -; len: 12; CDR3aa: CASSKGQGGQYF; CDR3nt: TGTGCCAGCAGCAAGGGCCAGGGGGGGCAGTACTTC
j_gene: TRBJ1-1; v_gene: TRBV5-4; abundance: -; d_gene: TRBD1; len: 15; CDR3aa: CASSQPTGGRTEAFF; CDR3nt: TGTGCCAGCAGCCAACCGACAGGGGGAAGGACTGAAGCTTTCTTT
j_gene: TRBJ1-3; v_gene: TRBV4-1; abundance: -; d_gene: -; len: 13; CDR3aa: CASSLETGNTIYF; CDR3nt: TGCGCCAGCAGCCTCGAGACTGGAAACACCATATATTTT
j_gene: TRBJ2-7; v_gene: TRBV6-5; abundance: -; d_gene: -; len: 15; CDR3aa: CASRRPGTLSYEQYF; CDR3nt: TGTGCCAGCAGGAGGCCCGGGACACTCTCCTACGAGCAGTACTTC
j_gene: TRBJ1-5; v_gene: TRBV3-1/TRBV3-2; abundance: -; d_gene: -; len: 13; CDR3aa: CASSRTVDQPQHF; CDR3nt: TGTGCCAGCAGCCGGACAGTGGATCAGCCCCAGCATTTT
j_gene: TRBJ2-3; v_gene: TRBV2; abundance: -; d_gene: TRBD2; len: 13; CDR3aa: CASQAGGTDTQYF; CDR3nt: TGTGCCAGTCAAGCGGGAGGCACAGATACGCAGTATTTT
j_gene: TRBJ2-3; v_gene: TRBV30; abundance: once; d_gene: -; len: 13; CDR3aa: CAWTQGSADTQYF; CDR3nt: TGTGCCTGGACCCAGGGGAGCGCAGATACGCAGTATTTT
j_gene: TRBJ1-3; v_gene: TRBV5-1; abundance: few; d_gene: -; len: 14; CDR3aa: CASSDGADGNTIYF; CDR3nt: TGCGCCAGCAGCGATGGCGCGGATGGAAACACCATATATTTT
j_gene: TRBJ1-1; v_gene: TRBV10-2; abundance: -; d_gene: -; len: 14; CDR3aa: CASESIGQYTEAFF; CDR3nt: TGCGCCAGTGAGAGTATAGGACAGTACACTGAAGCTTTCTTT
j_gene: TRBJ1-1; v_gene: TRBV19; abundance: -; d_gene: -; len: 17; CDR3aa: CASSRGTPTTQGTEAFF; CDR3nt: TGTGCCAGTAGTAGAGGGACACCTACAACCCAGGGGACTGAAGCTTTCTTT
j_gene: TRBJ1-1; v_gene: TRBV7-2; abundance: -; d_gene: -; len: 13; CDR3aa: CASRREMNTEAFF; CDR3nt: TGTGCCAGCAGAAGAGAGATGAACACTGAAGCTTTCTTT
j_gene: TRBJ2-7; v_gene: TRBV5-5; abundance: -; d_gene: TRBD1; len: 18; CDR3aa: CASSLAPPGTGTAYEQYF; CDR3nt: TGTGCCAGCAGCTTGGCCCCCCCCGGGACAGGGACGGCCTACGAGCAGTACTTC
j_gene: TRBJ1-3; v_gene: TRBV19; abundance: -; d_gene: -; len: 14; CDR3aa: CASSMARAGNTIYF; CDR3nt: TGTGCCAGTAGTATGGCCAGGGCTGGAAACACCATATATTTT
j_gene: TRBJ2-2; v_gene: TRBV5-1; abundance: -; d_gene: TRBD1; len: 15; CDR3aa: CASSYGTGREKELFF; CDR3nt: TGCGCCAGCAGCTATGGGACAGGGCGAGAAAAGGAGCTGTTTTTT
j_gene: TRBJ1-5; v_gene: TRBV19; abundance: -; d_gene: TRBD1; len: 17; CDR3aa: CASSIRGTGDGNQPQHF; CDR3nt: TGTGCCAGTAGTATAAGAGGGACAGGGGACGGCAATCAGCCCCAGCATTTT
j_gene: TRBJ2-5; v_gene: TRBV7-2; abundance: -; d_gene: -; len: 15; CDR3aa: CASTLPQGPQETQYF; CDR3nt: TGTGCCAGCACCCTCCCGCAGGGGCCCCAAGAGACCCAGTACTTC
j_gene: TRBJ1-4; v_gene: TRBV19; abundance: once; d_gene: -; len: 13; CDR3aa: CASCGREGEKLFF; CDR3nt: TGTGCCAGTTGTGGCAGGGAGGGTGAAAAACTGTTTTTT
j_gene: TRBJ1-5; v_gene: TRBV4-1; abundance: -; d_gene: TRBD1; len: 16; CDR3aa: CASSPTGERANQPQHF; CDR3nt: TGCGCCAGCAGCCCTACAGGGGAGAGGGCTAATCAGCCCCAGCATTTT
j_gene: TRBJ2-1; v_gene: TRBV9; abundance: -; d_gene: TRBD2; len: 15; CDR3aa: CASSVEASGYNEQFF; CDR3nt: TGTGCCAGCAGCGTAGAGGCTAGCGGGTACAATGAGCAGTTCTTC
j_gene: TRBJ2-1; v_gene: TRBV5-4; abundance: -; d_gene: TRBD1; len: 12; CDR3aa: CASRSGGDEQFF; CDR3nt: TGTGCCAGCAGGTCAGGGGGCGATGAGCAGTTCTTC
j_gene: TRBJ2-3; v_gene: TRBV15; abundance: -; d_gene: TRBD2; len: 17; CDR3aa: CATSPESSGRNTDTQYF; CDR3nt: TGTGCCACCAGCCCCGAGTCTAGCGGGAGGAACACAGATACGCAGTATTTT
j_gene: TRBJ2-7; v_gene: TRBV6-2/TRBV6-3; abundance: -; d_gene: -; len: 15; CDR3aa: CASSYSPRGSYEQYF; CDR3nt: TGTGCCAGCAGTTACAGCCCCCGGGGCTCCTACGAGCAGTACTTC
j_gene: TRBJ2-2; v_gene: TRBV12-3/TRBV12-4; abundance: -; d_gene: -; len: 13; CDR3aa: CASSPSYTGELFF; CDR3nt: TGTGCCAGCAGTCCGAGTTACACCGGGGAGCTGTTTTTT
j_gene: TRBJ1-1; v_gene: TRBV7-2; abundance: once; d_gene: -; len: 14; CDR3aa: CASSFTEQGTEAFF; CDR3nt: TGTGCCAGCAGCTTTACTGAACAGGGCACTGAAGCTTTCTTT
j_gene: TRBJ1-5; v_gene: TRBV18; abundance: few; d_gene: -; len: 14; CDR3aa: CASSQGNSNQPQHF; CDR3nt: TGTGCCAGCTCACAGGGGAATAGCAATCAGCCCCAGCATTTT
j_gene: TRBJ2-5; v_gene: TRBV10-2; abundance: -; d_gene: TRBD2; len: 12; CDR3aa: CASWRGAETQYF; CDR3nt: TGCGCCAGCTGGCGGGGGGCGGAGACCCAGTACTTC
j_gene: TRBJ2-5; v_gene: TRBV6-6; abundance: -; d_gene: -; len: 15; CDR3aa: CASTPSGQIEETQYF; CDR3nt: TGTGCCAGCACCCCCTCCGGACAGATTGAAGAGACCCAGTACTTC
j_gene: TRBJ2-2; v_gene: TRBV5-1; abundance: once; d_gene: -; len: 15; CDR3aa: CASSLAEGVNGELFF; CDR3nt: TGCGCCAGCAGCTTGGCCGAGGGGGTCAACGGGGAGCTGTTTTTT
j_gene: TRBJ1-1; v_gene: TRBV7-2; abundance: -; d_gene: -; len: 15; CDR3aa: CASSLFGGANTEAFF; CDR3nt: TGTGCCAGCAGCTTGTTCGGGGGGGCGAACACTGAAGCTTTCTTT
j_gene: TRBJ2-7; v_gene: TRBV27; abundance: -; d_gene: TRBD1; len: 15; CDR3aa: CASSLSWDRAHEQYF; CDR3nt: TGTGCCAGCAGTTTAAGCTGGGACAGGGCCCACGAGCAGTACTTC
j_gene: TRBJ2-7; v_gene: TRBV10-3; abundance: once; d_gene: TRBD1; len: 15; CDR3aa: CAISGSGTGSYEQYF; CDR3nt: TGTGCCATCAGTGGATCCGGGACAGGGTCCTACGAGCAGTACTTC
j_gene: TRBJ1-1; v_gene: TRBV9; abundance: once; d_gene: TRBD1; len: 16; CDR3aa: CASSQVGQGAITEAFF; CDR3nt: TGTGCCAGCAGCCAAGTGGGACAGGGGGCTATCACTGAAGCTTTCTTT
j_gene: TRBJ2-3; v_gene: TRBV7-3; abundance: -; d_gene: TRBD1; len: 15; CDR3aa: CASSLRTGGTDTQYF; CDR3nt: TGTGCCAGCAGCCTGCGGACAGGGGGCACAGATACGCAGTATTTT
j_gene: TRBJ1-2; v_gene: TRBV6-1; abundance: -; d_gene: -; len: 14; CDR3aa: CASSEGGWSYGYTF; CDR3nt: TGTGCCAGCAGTGAAGGAGGGTGGAGCTATGGCTACACCTTC
j_gene: TRBJ2-7; v_gene: TRBV6-5; abundance: -; d_gene: TRBD1; len: 14; CDR3aa: CASPRQGVSYEQYF; CDR3nt: TGTGCCAGCCCGAGACAGGGGGTTTCCTACGAGCAGTACTTC
j_gene: TRBJ1-1; v_gene: TRBV29-1; abundance: -; d_gene: -; len: 12; CDR3aa: CSVDVGYTEAFF; CDR3nt: TGCAGCGTTGACGTGGGCTACACTGAAGCTTTCTTT
j_gene: TRBJ2-7; v_gene: TRBV6-2/TRBV6-3; abundance: -; d_gene: TRBD2; len: 12; CDR3aa: CASSSGRGEQYF; CDR3nt: TGTGCCAGCAGTAGCGGGAGAGGCGAGCAGTACTTC
j_gene: TRBJ2-7; v_gene: TRBV28; abundance: -; d_gene: TRBD1; len: 13; CDR3aa: CASRTGTGYEQYF; CDR3nt: TGTGCCAGCAGGACCGGGACAGGGTACGAGCAGTACTTC
j_gene: TRBJ2-3; v_gene: TRBV5-1; abundance: -; d_gene: TRBD2; len: 16; CDR3aa: CASSPGLAESTDTQYF; CDR3nt: TGCGCCAGCAGCCCGGGACTAGCGGAGAGCACAGATACGCAGTATTTT
j_gene: TRBJ2-6; v_gene: TRBV5-8; abundance: -; d_gene: -; len: 14; CDR3aa: CASSSYSGANVLTF; CDR3nt: TGTGCCAGCAGCTCCTACTCTGGGGCCAACGTCCTGACTTTC
j_gene: TRBJ2-7; v_gene: TRBV5-1; abundance: -; d_gene: -; len: 15; CDR3aa: CASSLDRATPYEQYF; CDR3nt: TGCGCCAGCAGCTTGGACAGGGCCACCCCCTACGAGCAGTACTTC
j_gene: TRBJ2-3; v_gene: TRBV2; abundance: -; d_gene: TRBD2; len: 17; CDR3aa: CASSTRGRTSGTDTQYF; CDR3nt: TGTGCCAGCAGCACCCGGGGAAGGACTAGCGGAACAGATACGCAGTATTTT
j_gene: TRBJ2-7; v_gene: TRBV9; abundance: few; d_gene: -; len: 14; CDR3aa: CASSVGSSTDEQYF; CDR3nt: TGTGCCAGCAGCGTAGGGTCATCAACGGACGAGCAGTACTTC
j_gene: TRBJ2-3; v_gene: TRBV6-5; abundance: -; d_gene: -; len: 14; CDR3aa: CASVRGGSTDTQYF; CDR3nt: TGTGCCAGCGTTAGGGGGGGGTCTACAGATACGCAGTATTTT
j_gene: TRBJ2-7; v_gene: TRBV5-1; abundance: -; d_gene: TRBD1; len: 15; CDR3aa: CASSLLQGATYEQYF; CDR3nt: TGCGCCAGCAGCTTGTTGCAGGGGGCAACCTACGAGCAGTACTTC